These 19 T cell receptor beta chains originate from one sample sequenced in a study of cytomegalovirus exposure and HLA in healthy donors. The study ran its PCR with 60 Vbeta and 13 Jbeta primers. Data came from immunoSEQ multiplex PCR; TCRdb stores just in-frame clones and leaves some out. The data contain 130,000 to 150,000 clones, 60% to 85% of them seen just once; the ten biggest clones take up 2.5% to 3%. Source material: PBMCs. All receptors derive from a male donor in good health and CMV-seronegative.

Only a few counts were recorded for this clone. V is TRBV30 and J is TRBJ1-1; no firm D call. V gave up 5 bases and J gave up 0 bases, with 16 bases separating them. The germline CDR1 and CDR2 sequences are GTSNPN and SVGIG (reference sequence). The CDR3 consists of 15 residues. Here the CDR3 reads CAWFPGLSMNTEAFF. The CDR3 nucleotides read TGTGCCTGGTTCCCCGGGTTGTCCATGAACACTGAAGCTTTCTTT.

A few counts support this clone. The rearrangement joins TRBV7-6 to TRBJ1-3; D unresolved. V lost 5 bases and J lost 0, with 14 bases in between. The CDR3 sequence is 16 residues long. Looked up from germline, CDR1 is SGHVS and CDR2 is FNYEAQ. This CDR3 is CASSPPRGGSGNTIYF. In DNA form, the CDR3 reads TGTGCCAGCAGCCCCCCCCGGGGAGGCTCTGGAAACACCATATATTTT.

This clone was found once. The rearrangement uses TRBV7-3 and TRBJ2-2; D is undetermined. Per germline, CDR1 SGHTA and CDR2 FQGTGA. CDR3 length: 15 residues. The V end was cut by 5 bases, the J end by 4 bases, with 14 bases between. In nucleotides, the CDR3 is TGTGCCAGCAGCCACCCCAGCGCCCCCACCGGGGAGCTGTTTTTT. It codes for CASSHPSAPTGELFF.

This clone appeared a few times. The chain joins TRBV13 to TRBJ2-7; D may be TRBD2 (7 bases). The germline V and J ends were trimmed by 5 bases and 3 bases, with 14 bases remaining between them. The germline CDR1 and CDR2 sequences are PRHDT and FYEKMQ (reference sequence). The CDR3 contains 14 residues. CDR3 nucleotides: TGTGCCAGCAGCCTTGGCGGGGGCTACTACGAGCAGTACTTC. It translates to CASSLGGGYYEQYF.

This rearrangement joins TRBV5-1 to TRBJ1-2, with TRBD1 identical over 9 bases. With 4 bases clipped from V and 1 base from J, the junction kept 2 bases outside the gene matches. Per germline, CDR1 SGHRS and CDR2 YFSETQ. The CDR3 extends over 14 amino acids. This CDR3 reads CASSPDRGNYGYTF. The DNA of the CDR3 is TGCGCCAGCAGCCCGGACAGGGGTAACTATGGCTACACCTTC.

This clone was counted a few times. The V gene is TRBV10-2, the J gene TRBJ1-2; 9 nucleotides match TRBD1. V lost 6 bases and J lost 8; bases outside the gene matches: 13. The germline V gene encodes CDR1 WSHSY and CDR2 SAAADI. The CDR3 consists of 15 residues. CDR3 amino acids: CASSEGQGVAEGYTF. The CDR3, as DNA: TGCGCCAGCAGCGAGGGACAGGGCGTCGCTGAGGGCTACACCTTC.

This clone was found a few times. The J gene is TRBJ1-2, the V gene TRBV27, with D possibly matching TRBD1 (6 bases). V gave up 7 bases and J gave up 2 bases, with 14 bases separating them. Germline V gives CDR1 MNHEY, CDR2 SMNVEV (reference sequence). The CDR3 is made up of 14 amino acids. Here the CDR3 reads CASTTDRRNYGYTF. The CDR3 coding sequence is TGTGCCAGCACCACCGACAGGAGGAACTATGGCTACACCTTC.

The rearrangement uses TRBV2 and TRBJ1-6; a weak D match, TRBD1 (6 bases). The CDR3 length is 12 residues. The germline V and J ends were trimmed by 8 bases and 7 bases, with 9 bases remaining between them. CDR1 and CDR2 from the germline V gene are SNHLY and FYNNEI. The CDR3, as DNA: TGTGCCAGCGAAACAGGGAATTCACCCCTCCACTTT. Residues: CASETGNSPLHF.

CDR3 in DNA: TGTGCCAGCTCACCAACTAGCGGGAGCACCGGGGAGCTGTTTTTT. It encodes CASSPTSGSTGELFF. J is TRBJ2-2 and V is TRBV18, with 11 bases matching TRBD2. V was clipped by 2 bases and J by 4 bases; unmatched bases: 0. CDR3 length equals 15 residues. Germline lookup yields CDR1 KGHSH and CDR2 LQKENI.

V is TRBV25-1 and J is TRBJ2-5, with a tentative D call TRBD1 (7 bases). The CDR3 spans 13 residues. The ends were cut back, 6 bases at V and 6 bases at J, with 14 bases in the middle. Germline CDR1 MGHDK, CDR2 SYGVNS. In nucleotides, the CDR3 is TGTGCCAGCAGAGTGGAGGGGGCCCAGACCCAGTACTTC. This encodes CASRVEGAQTQYF.

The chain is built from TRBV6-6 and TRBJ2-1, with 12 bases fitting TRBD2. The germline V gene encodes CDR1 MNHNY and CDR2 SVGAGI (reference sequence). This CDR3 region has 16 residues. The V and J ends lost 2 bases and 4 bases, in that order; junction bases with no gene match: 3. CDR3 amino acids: CASSYGLAGGYNEQFF. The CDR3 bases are TGTGCCAGCAGTTACGGTCTAGCGGGAGGGTACAATGAGCAGTTCTTC.

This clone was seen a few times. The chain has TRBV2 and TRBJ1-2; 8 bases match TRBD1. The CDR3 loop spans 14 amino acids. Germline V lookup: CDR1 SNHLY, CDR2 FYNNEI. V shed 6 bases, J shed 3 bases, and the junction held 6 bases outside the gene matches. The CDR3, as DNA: TGTGCCAGCAGAGCAGGGGGCGGCTACTATGGCTACACCTTC. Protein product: CASRAGGGYYGYTF. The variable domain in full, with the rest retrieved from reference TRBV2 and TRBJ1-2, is EPEVTQTPSHQVTQMGQEVILRCVPISNHLYFYWYRQILGQKVEFLVSFYNNEISEKSEIFDDQFSVERPDGSNFTLKIRSTKLEDSAMYFCASRAGGGYYGYTFGSGTRLTVV.

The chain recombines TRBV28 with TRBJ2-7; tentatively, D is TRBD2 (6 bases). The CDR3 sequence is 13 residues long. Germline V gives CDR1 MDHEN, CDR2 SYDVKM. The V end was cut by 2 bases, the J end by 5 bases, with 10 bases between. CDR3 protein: CASSLTASDEQYF. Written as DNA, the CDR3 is TGTGCCAGCAGTTTAACGGCTAGCGACGAGCAGTACTTC.

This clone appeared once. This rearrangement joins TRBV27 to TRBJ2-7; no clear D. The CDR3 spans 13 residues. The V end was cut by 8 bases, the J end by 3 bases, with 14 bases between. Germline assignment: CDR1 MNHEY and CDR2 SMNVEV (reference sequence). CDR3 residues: CASVQSGFYEQYF. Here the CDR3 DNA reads TGTGCCAGCGTACAGTCCGGTTTCTACGAGCAGTACTTC.

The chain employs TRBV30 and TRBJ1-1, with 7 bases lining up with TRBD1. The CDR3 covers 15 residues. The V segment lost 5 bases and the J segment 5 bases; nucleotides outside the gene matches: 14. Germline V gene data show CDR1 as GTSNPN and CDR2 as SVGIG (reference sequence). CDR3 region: CAWGRETGRWTEAFF. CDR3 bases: TGTGCCTGGGGACGCGAGACAGGGCGTTGGACTGAAGCTTTCTTT.

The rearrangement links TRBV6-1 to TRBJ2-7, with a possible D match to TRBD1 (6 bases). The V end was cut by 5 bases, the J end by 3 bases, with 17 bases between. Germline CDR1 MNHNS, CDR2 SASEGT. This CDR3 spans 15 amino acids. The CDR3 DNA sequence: TGTGCCAGCAGTTTTACCCAGGGGAGTTACTACGAGCAGTACTTC. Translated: CASSFTQGSYYEQYF.

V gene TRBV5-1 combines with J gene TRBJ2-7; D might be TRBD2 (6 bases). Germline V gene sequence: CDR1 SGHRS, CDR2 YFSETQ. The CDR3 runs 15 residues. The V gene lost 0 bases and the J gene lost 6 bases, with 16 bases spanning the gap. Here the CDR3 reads CASSLGPSRSGEQYF. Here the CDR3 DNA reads TGCGCCAGCAGCTTGGGGCCATCCCGTAGCGGCGAGCAGTACTTC.

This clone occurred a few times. The CDR3 reads CASSFGWGQPYEQYF. CDR3 nucleotides: TGTGCCAGCAGTTTTGGGTGGGGACAGCCCTACGAGCAGTACTTC. The chain links TRBV28 to TRBJ2-7; TRBD1 agrees at 7 bases. Germline V gene lookup returns CDR1 MDHEN and CDR2 SYDVKM. The V and J ends lost 3 bases and 2 bases, in that order; junction bases with no gene match: 7. The CDR3 extends over 15 amino acids.

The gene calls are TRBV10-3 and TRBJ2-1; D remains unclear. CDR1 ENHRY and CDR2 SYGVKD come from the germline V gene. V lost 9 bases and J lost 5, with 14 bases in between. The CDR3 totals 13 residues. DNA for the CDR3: TGTGCCATTACTACCGAATTGGACAATGAGCAGTTCTTC. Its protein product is CAITTELDNEQFF.